This T cell receptor (beta chain) was profiled in a study of OX40 agonist ivuxolimab in advanced cancers. Study context: The study gave patients intravenous ivuxolimab at 0.01 to 10 mg/kg every 2 weeks. Among those enrolled, mean age was 60 years (range about 23 to 80) and 70% to 85% were male. Study outcomes and limitations: Normalized expansion of T-cell clones was also low for some nonresponders. At 0.1 to 3.0 mg/kg and by week 6, CD4+ and CD8+ T cells in the blood had expanded clonally.

Regarding this clone: What it recognizes is unknown.

Libraries were prepared by immunoSEQ multiplex PCR; TCRdb keeps only in-frame clonotypes and omits some of them. The data contain over 80,000 clones, under 95% of them singletons. Germline CDR1 is MDHEN and CDR2 is SYDVKM. The CDR3 has 14 amino acids. The ends were cut back, 4 bases at V and 2 bases at J, with 9 bases in the middle. The gene calls are TRBV28 and TRBJ1-5; D is perhaps TRBD1 (6 bases). This receptor was taken from an adult with an advanced solid tumor such as melanoma, head and neck, liver or kidney cancer. The source material was CD4+ or CD8+ T cells sorted from blood, sampled in a trial of the OX40 agonist ivuxolimab. The CDR3 coding sequence is TGTGCCAGCAGTTCAGGGGCTGGCAATCAGCCCCAGCATTTT. This encodes CASSSGAGNQPQHF.